This T cell receptor beta chain was recorded in a study of cytomegalovirus exposure and HLA in healthy donors. Study-wide context: From about 180 million T cells, an earlier analysis saw some 120 million unique TCR beta sequences.

PCR used 60 Vbeta primers and 13 Jbeta primers. TCRdb's copy holds only in-frame clones and misses some; the assay was immunoSEQ multiplex PCR. The sample has under 150,000 clones, around four fifths seen once. Broader study findings: Using a false discovery rate of 0.05, a later analysis showed that 16,951 TCR beta sequences were associated with HLA alleles. Per a prior analysis, the majority of TCR beta V segments were productive roughly 87% or roughly 30% of the time. The study reported that TCR beta sequences accurately predicted HLA-A and HLA-B alleles in most subjects.

Notes on this clone: The antigen remains undetermined.

This TCR was sampled from a boy between 10 and 17 years old in good health and CMV-seronegative. The specimen sequenced was PBMCs.

Written as DNA, the CDR3 is TGTGCCAGCAGCTACCAGGGGGCCTACGAGCAGTACTTC. Translating gives CASSYQGAYEQYF. This chain joins TRBV7-9 and TRBJ2-7; 7 positions agree with TRBD1. V was pared by 4 bases and J by 2 bases, with 2 bases of the junction left unmatched. The CDR3 spans 13 residues. The V gene's germline CDR1 is SEHNR and CDR2 FQNEAQ (reference sequence).